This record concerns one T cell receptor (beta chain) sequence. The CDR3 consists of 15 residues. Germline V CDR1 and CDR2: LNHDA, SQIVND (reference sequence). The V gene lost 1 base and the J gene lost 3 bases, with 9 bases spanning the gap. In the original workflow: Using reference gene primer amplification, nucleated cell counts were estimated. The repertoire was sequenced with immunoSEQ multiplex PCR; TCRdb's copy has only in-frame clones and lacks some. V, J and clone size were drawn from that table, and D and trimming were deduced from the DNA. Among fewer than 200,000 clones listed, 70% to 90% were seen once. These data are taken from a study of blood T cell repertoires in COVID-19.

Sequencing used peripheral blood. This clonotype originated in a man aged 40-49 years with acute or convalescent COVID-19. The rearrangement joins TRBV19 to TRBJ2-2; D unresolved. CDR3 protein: CASSIGRLYTGELFF. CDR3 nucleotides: TGTGCCAGTAGTATAGGCAGGTTATACACCGGGGAGCTGTTTTTT.